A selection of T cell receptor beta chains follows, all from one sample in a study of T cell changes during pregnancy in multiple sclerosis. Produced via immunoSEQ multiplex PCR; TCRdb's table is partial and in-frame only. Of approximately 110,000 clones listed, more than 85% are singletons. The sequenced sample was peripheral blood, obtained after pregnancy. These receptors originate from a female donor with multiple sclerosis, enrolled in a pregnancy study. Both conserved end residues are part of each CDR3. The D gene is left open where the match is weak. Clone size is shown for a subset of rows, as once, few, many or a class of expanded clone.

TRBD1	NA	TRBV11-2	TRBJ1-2	CASSLAGGMTGLYGYTF	TGTGCCAGCAGCTTAGCCGGCGGCATGACAGGGCTCTATGGCTACACCTTC
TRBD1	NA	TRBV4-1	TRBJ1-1	CASSQPGQGIRRAFF	TGCGCCAGCAGCCAACCGGGACAGGGGATCCGGCGGGCTTTCTTT
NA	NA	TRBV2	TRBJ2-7	CASRGGDEQYF	TGTGCCAGCAGAGGGGGGGACGAGCAGTACTTC
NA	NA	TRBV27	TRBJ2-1	CASSLGPRGNEQFF	TGTGCCAGCAGTCTCGGCCCAAGGGGTAATGAGCAGTTCTTC
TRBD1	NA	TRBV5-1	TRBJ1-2	CASSNIIDREPTVNGYTF	TGCGCCAGCAGCAACATAATCGACAGGGAGCCCACCGTGAATGGCTACACCTTC
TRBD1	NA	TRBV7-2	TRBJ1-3	CASSLGQGSSGNTIYF	TGTGCCAGCAGTCTCGGACAGGGCAGCTCTGGAAACACCATATATTTT
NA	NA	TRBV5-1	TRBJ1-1	CASSRGGRTTEAFF	TGCGCCAGCAGCCGGGGGGGGCGGACCACTGAAGCTTTCTTT
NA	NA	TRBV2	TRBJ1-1	CASKSGVGSTEAFF	TGTGCCAGCAAGTCGGGGGTCGGGAGCACTGAAGCTTTCTTT
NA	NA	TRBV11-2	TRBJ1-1	CASSLSAGWDTEAFF	TGTGCCAGCAGCTTAAGCGCAGGGTGGGACACTGAAGCTTTCTTT
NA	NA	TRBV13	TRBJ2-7	CASSLTGFYEQYF	TGTGCCAGCAGCTTGACAGGTTTTTACGAGCAGTACTTC
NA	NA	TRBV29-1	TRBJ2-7	CSVEGRYEQYF	TGCAGCGTTGAAGGGAGATACGAGCAGTACTTC
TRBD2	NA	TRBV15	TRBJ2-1	CATSETRGLAGRRHNEQFF	TGTGCCACCAGCGAAACCAGGGGACTAGCGGGTAGGCGGCATAATGAGCAGTTCTTC
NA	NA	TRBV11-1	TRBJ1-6	CASSFTGLGNSPLHF	TGTGCCAGCAGCTTTACAGGGCTGGGAAATTCACCCCTCCACTTT
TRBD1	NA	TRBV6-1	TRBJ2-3	CASSEQTGDTQYF	TGTGCCAGCAGTGAACAAACAGGGGACACGCAGTATTTT
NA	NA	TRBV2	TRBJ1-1	CAIDRLAGNTEAFF	TGTGCCATAGACAGGCTAGCGGGGAACACTGAAGCTTTCTTT
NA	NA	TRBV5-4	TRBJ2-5	CASSFPGGAQETQYF	TGTGCCAGCAGCTTCCCCGGGGGAGCTCAAGAGACCCAGTACTTC
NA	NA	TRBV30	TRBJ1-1	CAWRLDFNTEAFF	TGTGCCTGGAGGTTGGACTTCAACACTGAAGCTTTCTTT
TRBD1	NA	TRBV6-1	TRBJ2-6	CASGTGGSGANVLTF	TGTGCCAGCGGGACAGGGGGCTCTGGGGCCAACGTCCTGACTTTC
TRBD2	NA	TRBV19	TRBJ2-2	CASESRGATGELFF	TGTGCCAGTGAATCGCGGGGGGCCACCGGGGAGCTGTTTTTT
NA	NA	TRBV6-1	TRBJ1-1	CASNQGGTEAFF	TGTGCCAGCAATCAGGGTGGCACTGAAGCTTTCTTT
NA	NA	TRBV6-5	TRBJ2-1	CASSYHPGLDNEQFF	TGTGCCAGCAGTTACCATCCGGGACTCGACAATGAGCAGTTCTTC
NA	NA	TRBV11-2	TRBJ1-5	CASSPEAGPTQPQHF	TGTGCCAGCAGCCCAGAGGCAGGGCCGACTCAGCCCCAGCATTTT
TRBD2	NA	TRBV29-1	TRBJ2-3	CSVEDGGASTDTQYF	TGCAGCGTTGAAGACGGGGGGGCTAGCACAGATACGCAGTATTTT
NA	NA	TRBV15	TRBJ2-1	CATSRWGGQSVEQFF	TGTGCCACCAGCAGATGGGGGGGGCAGTCGGTTGAGCAGTTCTTC
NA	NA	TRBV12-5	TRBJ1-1	CASAFSRGTTEAFF	TGTGCTAGTGCCTTCTCAAGGGGTACCACTGAAGCTTTCTTT
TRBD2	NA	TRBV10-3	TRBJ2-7	CATTPSLAGYLYF	TGTGCCACCACCCCCAGCCTAGCGGGATACCTGTACTTC
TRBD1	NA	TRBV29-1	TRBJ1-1	CSVMGQGDPEAFF	TGCAGCGTCATGGGACAGGGGGACCCTGAAGCTTTCTTT
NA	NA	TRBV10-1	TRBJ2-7	CASSERRGLGPGEQYF	TGCGCCAGCAGTGAGAGGCGGGGGCTTGGCCCGGGCGAGCAGTACTTC
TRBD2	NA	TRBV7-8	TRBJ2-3	CASSLSGGADTQYF	TGTGCCAGCAGCTTGAGCGGGGGAGCGGATACGCAGTATTTT
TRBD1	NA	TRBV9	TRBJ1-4	CASSAYSGGDGEKLFF	TGTGCCAGCAGCGCGTATTCAGGGGGCGACGGTGAAAAACTGTTTTTT
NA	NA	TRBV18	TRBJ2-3	CASSADWGVTDTQYF	TGTGCCAGCTCTGCCGACTGGGGGGTCACAGATACGCAGTATTTT
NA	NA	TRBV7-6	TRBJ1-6	CASSSGTPWNSPLHF	TGTGCCAGCAGCTCCGGGACACCGTGGAATTCACCCCTCCACTTT
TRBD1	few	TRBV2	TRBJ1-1	CASSRTGGTEAFF	TGTGCCAGCAGTCGCACAGGGGGCACTGAAGCTTTCTTT
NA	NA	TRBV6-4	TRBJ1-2	CASSDSLGGYTF	TGTGCCAGCAGTGACTCTCTCGGAGGATACACCTTC
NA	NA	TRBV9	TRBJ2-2	CASSSRQARVSGELFF	TGTGCCAGCAGCTCTCGACAGGCGCGGGTCTCCGGGGAGCTGTTTTTT
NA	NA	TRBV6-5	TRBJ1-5	CASSYSNGLKPQHF	TGTGCCAGCAGTTACTCGAATGGCCTTAAGCCCCAGCATTTT
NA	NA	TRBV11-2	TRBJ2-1	CASSLEQRDYNEQFF	TGTGCCAGCAGCTTAGAGCAGAGGGATTACAATGAGCAGTTCTTC
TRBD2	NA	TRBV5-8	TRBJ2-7	CASSPGLAGGLEHEQYF	TGTGCCAGCAGCCCGGGACTAGCGGGGGGCCTCGAGCACGAGCAGTACTTC
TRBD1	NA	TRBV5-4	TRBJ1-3	CASSRRQGTLLSGNTIYF	TGTGCCAGCAGCCGAAGACAGGGGACCTTACTCTCTGGAAACACCATATATTTT
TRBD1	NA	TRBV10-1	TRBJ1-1	CASRETGRPEAFF	TGCGCCAGCAGGGAGACAGGGCGGCCTGAAGCTTTCTTT
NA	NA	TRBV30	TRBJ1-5	CAWSIWGGTQPQHF	TGTGCCTGGTCGATCTGGGGAGGGACTCAGCCCCAGCATTTT
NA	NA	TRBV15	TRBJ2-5	CATSRVGTAPAGTQYF	TGTGCCACCAGCAGAGTAGGGACTGCCCCGGCGGGGACCCAGTACTTC
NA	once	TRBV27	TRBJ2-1	CASSPFISSYNEQFF	TGTGCCAGCAGCCCTTTTATTAGCTCCTACAATGAGCAGTTCTTC
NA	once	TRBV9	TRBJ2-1	CASSVAPLYNEQFF	TGTGCCAGCAGCGTAGCCCCCCTCTACAATGAGCAGTTCTTC
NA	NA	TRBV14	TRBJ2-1	CASSQELGGSYNEQFF	TGTGCCAGCAGCCAAGAACTAGGGGGATCCTACAATGAGCAGTTCTTC
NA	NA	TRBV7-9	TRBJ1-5	CASSLASGRQGGDSQHF	TGTGCCAGCAGCTTAGCGTCGGGGAGGCAGGGAGGAGACTCCCAGCATTTT